This T cell receptor (beta chain) was observed in a study of neurological immune-mediated disorders. Study findings and constraints: HTLV-1-associated myelopathy displayed the greatest TCR clonal expansion, and multiple sclerosis exhibited the smallest, lower than that of healthy controls.

This clonotype has ten or more counts. Its antigen is not known. V was cut by 2 bases and J by 1 base, with 11 bases left in between. CDR1 is MNHEY and CDR2 is SVGAGI in the germline V gene. CDR3 length equals 15 residues. The sorted libraries started from some 970,000 CD4+ or CD8+ T cells. 5'RACE generated cDNA with 10-nucleotide random UMIs. Sequencing of 15-18 subjects in each run yielded over 170 million TCR-beta sequences. TCRdb re-called the 5' RACE reads through MiXCR, storing one row per CDR3 protein. Of 18,000 or so distinct CDR3 sequences listed, less than 15% are singletons. The sequencing sample was made of CD4+ T cells from blood. This TCR was sampled from a woman aged 60 to 75 with HTLV-1-associated myelopathy (HAM/TSP). The V gene is TRBV6-5, the J gene TRBJ1-2; no definite D call. The CDR3 region is CASSYRSGGNYGYTF. CDR3 nucleotide sequence: TGTGCCAGCAGTTACCGATCAGGCGGTAACTATGGCTACACCTTC.